This record looks at one T cell receptor (beta chain) sequence and its context. This clone has at least ten counts. The antigen this receptor binds is unknown. The read ends 3 residues shy of where the CDR3 ends; the end is completed using the germline J gene. Reading from cysteine to phenylalanine, the CDR3 counts 16 amino acids. The CDR3 was read in part: 39 bases, with the frame set at base 1. V has 4 bases trimmed and J has 0 bases trimmed; junction bases matching no gene number 4. Looking up the germline V gene (reference sequence) yields CDR1 LNHDA and CDR2 SQIVND. Predominantly Caucasian heritage was noted among both the CVID patients and the healthy controls. From each donor, about 4.5 to 9 ml of heparinized peripheral whole blood was collected. Genomic DNA from adults with common variable immune deficiency (CVID) and from healthy adult controls was used for sequencing of TCRbeta CDR3 repertoires. There were approximately 22 healthy adult volunteers in the control group (approximately 12 female and some ten male), ranging in age from about 23 to 75 years, with a mean age of around 33. Diluted blood was density-centrifuged over Hypaque 1077 or Ficoll-Paque to isolate peripheral blood mononuclear cells. Genomic DNA was obtained from unsorted mononuclear cells using either Qiagen column purification or a centrifugation-based method.

The sample originates from a study of T cell clonality in common variable immunodeficiency (dated by TCRdb to about 2015). General study outcomes and caveats: Correlations between repertoire features and clinical complications were limited by patient heterogeneity within the CVID cohort. Even though DNA input was the same, control samples had an average of about 80,000 unique sequences each, compared with some 32,000 in CVID samples. It was noted by the authors that sequencing of the repertoires of T cell subpopulations would be needed to clarify the cause of the increased clonality in CVID. TCRbeta clonality was higher in CVID subjects than in healthy controls (t-test p = 0.018), and the increase was most characteristic of about a third of subjects. Reportedly, TCRbeta sequences from CVID had fewer deletions and N-nucleotide insertions, and highly modified clones with 13 or more V deletions were absent from CVID. CVID subjects shared fewer TCRbeta clones with each other than healthy controls did (p < 0.0001).

For sequencing input, CVID and control samples contributed equivalent amounts of genomic DNA. For every sample, a 60 bp segment covering the rearranged TCRbeta CDR3 region was amplified and then sequenced. The immunoSEQ assay, a bias-corrected multiplex PCR with high-throughput sequencing, was employed for TCRbeta amplification. The original pipeline was this. Every unique nucleotide sequence counted as a clone and was annotated with V, D and J genes, copy number and frequency. Sequences were labeled productive if in frame, and non-productive if out of frame or containing stop codons. As previously described, Shannon's entropy was used to calculate clonality. The predicted amino acid sequences of productive clones were used to derive mean CDR3 Kyte-Doolittle hydropathy. The R hclust function was used to hierarchically cluster scaled V gene usage with Manhattan distance and complete linkage. To assess clone sharing by CDR3 amino acid sequence, 12 repertoires per group were resampled over 100 rounds. The repertoires were searched for 70 published EBV-specific TCRbeta sequences and 245 published CMV-specific TCRbeta sequences. A couple of CVID samples that yielded fewer than 10,000 sequences were excluded from the analysis, so approximately 40 CVID repertoires were retained. Here the immuneACCESS table is served through TCRdb, limited to in-frame sequences with V and J called. Missing clones are a known gap in these copies; in checked studies unresolved V genes cover under half, and the rest lacks a known reason. The V and J calls and clone size are taken from that table; D and trimming were inferred from the DNA. The table for this sample lists 35,000 to 50,000 clones, none of them counted only once. About 0.7% of the sample goes to the ten largest clones.

The clonotype originates from a person between 18 and 69 years old in good health. Material for sequencing was peripheral blood mononuclear cells. The chain uses TRBV19 and TRBJ2-7; 12 of the junction bases match TRBD2. The CDR3 bases that were read are TGTGCCAGTAGTAGGTTGACTAGCGGGAGCTCCTACGAG. Its coded protein is CASSRLTSGSSYE. The whole CDR3 is CASSRLTSGSSYEQYF.